This TCR beta chain was identified in a study of beta chain features in type 1 diabetes. Findings and caveats of the study: Type 1 diabetes patients showed a moderate but significant shortening of TCRB CDR3s in all four CD4+ subsets.

Expressed TCRB transcripts were sequenced after all isolated RNA was converted to cDNA. Profiling relied on immunoSEQ multiplex PCR, and the TCRdb table lists in-frame clones only, not all of them. This sample carries about 230,000 clones, roughly 17% of them seen once, and the ten largest clones take about 0.092%. As regards this clone: Its target is unknown.

The sequence derives from a man aged 30-40 years with type 1 diabetes. Sequencing was performed on naive CD4+ T cells from blood.

The chain's CDR3 is CASSLYGQDRHTF. CDR3 sequence (DNA): TGCGCCAGCAGCTTGTACGGACAGGATCGGCACACCTTC. The rearrangement uses TRBV5-1 and TRBJ1-2, with 7 bases aligning to TRBD1. This CDR3 is built from 13 residues. Per the germline V gene, CDR1 is SGHRS and CDR2 is YFSETQ. After removal of 1 base from V and 12 bases from J, the junction contained 9 bases not matched to a gene.